This T cell receptor (beta chain) was identified during a study of cytomegalovirus exposure and HLA in healthy donors. Germline loops: CDR1 MNHEY, CDR2 SVGAGI. The CDR3 sequence is 15 residues long. The V and J ends lost 6 bases and 10 bases, in that order; junction bases with no gene match: 9. Here immunoSEQ multiplex PCR was the method, and the copy in TCRdb shows in-frame clones only, minus some. This sample has 67,000 or so clones, with over 85% found just once. The chain combines TRBV6-5 with TRBJ1-6, with 10 nucleotides matching TRBD1. The TCR originated in a man aged 18 to 35 in good health and CMV-seropositive. Sequenced: PBMCs. The CDR3: CASRKGDRGSSPLHF. CDR3 sequence (DNA): TGTGCCAGCAGAAAAGGGGACAGGGGATCATCACCCCTCCACTTT.